This TCR beta chain was documented in a study of early T cells in non-severe SARS-CoV-2 infection. Study background: The sequenced material was bulk RNA from unsorted whole blood, and its chains were unpaired.

The sample holds a few counts of this clonotype. What it binds is unknown. Study results and caveats: Matching results from VDJdb favored anti-spike CD8 responses, leaving private and CD4 specificities undetected.

Tagging with unique molecular identifiers was applied to individual cDNA molecules. From the 5' RACE reads, TCRdb called clonotypes with MiXCR, one entry per CDR3 protein. Of 50,000 to 75,000 distinct CDR3 sequences in the sample, 5.9% were seen once. Between the trimmed V and J ends, which lost 4 bases and 5 bases, there was a span of 5 bases. The CDR3 has 11 residues. Germline assignment: CDR1 MGHDK and CDR2 SYGVNS. This sequence was found in an adult who was a healthcare worker with PCR-confirmed SARS-CoV-2 infection or an uninfected control (not recorded which). J is TRBJ1-1 and V is TRBV25-1; D ambiguous. This material consisted of whole blood, taken at baseline. The CDR3 spells CASSVQTEAFF. The CDR3 nucleotides read TGTGCCAGCAGTGTGCAGACTGAAGCTTTCTTT.